Listed here are 16 T cell receptor beta chains from one sample, sequenced in a study of tumor-infiltrating lymphocytes in primary liver carcinoma. Both blood RNA, taken from unsorted whole blood, and germline DNA were extracted. Total RNA (around 500 ng) served as template for TCR beta cDNA synthesis primed by a constant-region primer. Each TCR beta library was derived from three nested multiplex PCR rounds that employed slightly modified ARM-PCR. A C-beta reverse primer was combined with TRBV1-TRBV30 forward primers in the first two PCR rounds, and each round had 10 cycles. TCRdb used MiXCR to reprocess the multiplex PCR reads, holding one entry per CDR3 protein. The sample carries about 320,000 distinct CDR3 sequences, around three fifths recorded once. Input material: peripheral blood. The receptor source for this set is a woman in her twenties or thirties with primary liver carcinoma and hepatitis B virus infection.

Turning to this clonotype: The CDR3 end shows no conserved phenylalanine or tryptophan, and so a read error is likely. This rearrangement joins TRBV11-2 to TRBJ1-6; the match to TRBD1 covers 7 bases. Per germline, CDR1 SGHAT and CDR2 FQNNGV. This CDR3 region has 15 residues. Written as DNA, the CDR3 is TGTGCTAGCACCCCGGGACAGCGACTTAATTCACCCCTCCACTAT. This sequence encodes CASTPGQRLNSPLHY.

About this clonotype: This may come from a read error, since a much larger clone is one base off. V usage is TRBV12-3 or TRBV12-4 and J usage is TRBJ2-6; 9 bases are a match to TRBD1. CDR3 length: 15 residues. The CDR3 loop is CASRTGGAGANVPTF. In DNA, the CDR3 is TGTGCCAGCAGGACAGGGGGTGCTGGGGCCAACGTCCCGACTTTC.

The sample holds one count of this clonotype. This could be a read error, since a much larger clone is one nucleotide away. The V gene is TRBV6-5, the J gene TRBJ1-1; D unclear. The ends were cut back, 6 bases at V and 2 bases at J, with 13 bases in the middle. Germline CDR1 and CDR2: MNHEY and SVGAGI. CDR3 length: 14 residues. CDR3 sequence reads: CASSSVWGNTEAFF. DNA for the CDR3: TGTGCCAGCAGCAGCGTTTGGGGAAACACTGAAGCTTTCTTT.

As for this clonotype: No conserved phenylalanine or tryptophan ends this CDR3, so it is likely a read error. The DNA is left out, because the CDR3 cannot be placed on it with certainty; the CDR3 is given as TCRdb lists it. The rearrangement joins TRBV12-3 or TRBV12-4 to TRBJ2-2. 12 amino acids form the CDR3, both terminal residues included. The CDR3: CASSFATGEVFS.

A remark on this clonotype: The junction does not match germline at one end; this may be a read error. The chain links TRBV11-2 to TRBJ1-1; D remains unclear. This CDR3 contains 14 residues. Germline V gene sequence: CDR1 SGHAT, CDR2 FQNNGV. The CDR3 spells CATKPRTLNTEAFF. The CDR3, as DNA: TGTGCCACCAAACCAAGGACCCTAAACACTGAAGCCTTCTTT.

The rearrangement uses TRBV12-3 or TRBV12-4 and TRBJ1-1; 8 bases fit TRBD1. The CDR3 covers 14 residues. The ends lost 6 bases at V and 5 bases at J; junction bases unmatched: 8. CDR3 coding DNA: TGTGCCAGCAGACCTACAGGGGGAAAGACTGAAGCTTTCTTT. Protein sequence: CASRPTGGKTEAFF.

A remark on this clonotype: A much larger clone lies one base from this, so it may be a read error. The chain recombines TRBV29-1 with TRBJ2-7, with D hard to call. This CDR3 has 12 amino acids. Germline-derived CDR1 and CDR2 are SQVTM and ANQGSEA. The CDR3 DNA is TGCAGCGTTGAACTGAACTCCTGCGAGCAGTACTTC. Its protein product is CSVELNSCEQYF.

Worth noting for this clonotype: A read error may explain this, as a much larger clone is one base away. The rearrangement uses TRBV29-1 and TRBJ1-5, with unresolved D. Trimming removed 4 bases at V and 4 bases at J, with 11 bases between. Germline lookup yields CDR1 SQVTM and CDR2 ANQGSEA. The CDR3 covers 13 residues. The CDR3 here is CSVVMARNQPQHF. The CDR3 nucleotides are TGCAGCGTTGTGATGGCACGGAATCAGCCCCAGCATTTT. Based on the CDR3 plus reference TRBV29-1 and TRBJ1-5, the full variable domain is SAVISQKPSRDICQRGTSLTIQCQVDSQVTMMFWYRQQPGQSLTLIATANQGSEATYESGFVIDKFPISRPNLTFSTLTVSNMSPEDSSIYLCSVVMARNQPQHFGDGTRLSIL.

The chain uses TRBV6-6 and TRBJ1-2; D is undetermined. The CDR3 consists of 14 residues. Trimming cost V 2 bases and J 8 bases, with 15 bases left between them. From germline, CDR1 is MNHNY and CDR2 SVGAGI (reference sequence). The CDR3 region has the DNA TGTGCCAGCAGTTACGAGGCAGGCGTAAGGGGCTACACCTTC. Translating gives CASSYEAGVRGYTF.

Concerning this clonotype itself: This may come from a read error, since a much larger clone is one base off. V is TRBV6-5 and J is TRBJ1-2; possible D gene TRBD1, 5 bases. This CDR3 has 11 residues. Germline V gene data show CDR1 as MNHEY and CDR2 as SVGAGI. Trimming removed 10 bases at V and 8 bases at J, with 14 bases between. As DNA, the CDR3 is TGTGCCACCGGGAAGGGGAACGGCTACACCTTC. Protein sequence: CATGKGNGYTF.

Worth noting for this clonotype: At one end, the junction sequence differs from germline, possibly due to a read error. This chain links TRBV10-2 with TRBJ2-7, with D perhaps matching TRBD1 (8 bases). Germline loops: CDR1 WSHSY, CDR2 SAAADI. This CDR3 has 15 amino acids. The CDR3 region is CVSSRLAGGGDEQYF. In nucleotides, the CDR3 is TGCGTCAGCAGTCGACTAGCAGGGGGCGGGGACGAGCAGTACTTC.

The chain recombines TRBV9 with TRBJ2-1; TRBD1 or TRBD2 may be the D gene (5 bases each). The CDR3 loop spans 15 amino acids. V lost 4 bases, J lost 9 bases, and 20 bases lay in between. Looked up from germline, CDR1 is SGDLS and CDR2 is YYNGEE. CDR3 in DNA: TGTGCCAGCAGCTCTTTGGGAGAAGTTGGGACTGAGCAGTTCTTC. It is translated as CASSSLGEVGTEQFF.

In its sample, this clonotype was seen many times. A read error may produce the germline difference seen at one junction end. The chain carries TRBV4-1 and TRBJ1-3, with 7 positions matching TRBD1. The germline CDR1 and CDR2 sequences are MGHRA and YSYEKL. The CDR3 spans 13 residues. This chain's CDR3 is CASSHPGQALLDF. In nucleotides, the CDR3 is TGCGCCAGCAGCCATCCCGGACAGGCCCTCCTTGATTTT.

This clonotype was counted at least ten times. Germline is not matched at one junction end, which may reflect a read error. The chain couples TRBV11-2 to TRBJ2-7; D not resolved. The CDR3 runs to 12 residues. The germline V gene has CDR1 SGHAT and CDR2 FQNNGV. CDR3 sequence reads: CASASGSHEQYF. The CDR3, as DNA: TGTGCCAGCGCCTCGGGCTCCCACGAGCAGTACTTC.

Many counts were recorded for this clonotype. J is TRBJ2-1 and V is TRBV29-1; TRBD2 agrees at 7 bases. The CDR3 length is 15 residues. V was clipped by 0 bases and J by 4 bases; unmatched bases: 6. Germline V gene sequence: CDR1 SQVTM, CDR2 ANQGSEA. The CDR3 DNA reads TGCAGCGTTGAAGATCATAGGACTAGATACAATGAGCAGTTCTTC. Its protein product is CSVEDHRTRYNEQFF.

The chain recombines TRBV6-2 or TRBV6-3 with TRBJ2-7; D is ambiguous. The V end lost 0 bases, the J end lost 1 base, and 7 bases lay between the germline ends. The CDR3 length is 14 residues. Germline CDR1 and CDR2: MNHEY and SVGEGT. CDR3 sequence: CASSYSFLSYEQYF. DNA for the CDR3: TGTGCCAGCAGTTACTCCTTCCTTTCCTACGAGCAGTACTTC.